This T cell receptor (beta chain) was obtained from a study of blood T cells in healthy people across ages. The study, taken as a whole, reports: Unknown donor CMV status possibly confounded expanded clonotype changes. Relative to aged donors, long-lived donors carried more naive CD4+ cells and displayed higher diversity.

Every participating donor contributed approximately 10 milliliters of peripheral blood through a draw. Using a J-beta primer mix together with a sample-barcoded 5' primer, a second PCR was run for about 6 to 11 cycles. Sequencing yielded, for each sample, at least 3 million paired-end reads carrying CDR3. TCRdb fed the 5' RACE reads into MiXCR, producing one record per CDR3 protein. The table includes about 1,400,000 distinct CDR3 sequences, 42% detected once. As regards this clonotype: Its antigen is currently unknown. A much larger clone differs from this one at a single base, so this may be a read error.

Sequenced material: blood. The clonotype originates from a woman in her late teens or twenties in good health.

The CDR3 here is CSASGQGARRGEAFF. In DNA form, the CDR3 reads TGCAGTGCGAGTGGACAGGGGGCGCGGCGGGGTGAAGCTTTCTTT. The chain recombines TRBV20-1 with TRBJ1-1, with 11 positions matching TRBD1. The junction had 13 bases not matched to a gene; V was cut back by 6 bases and J by 7 bases. This CDR3 is built from 15 residues. CDR1 is DFQATT, CDR2 SNEGSKA, per germline (reference sequence).